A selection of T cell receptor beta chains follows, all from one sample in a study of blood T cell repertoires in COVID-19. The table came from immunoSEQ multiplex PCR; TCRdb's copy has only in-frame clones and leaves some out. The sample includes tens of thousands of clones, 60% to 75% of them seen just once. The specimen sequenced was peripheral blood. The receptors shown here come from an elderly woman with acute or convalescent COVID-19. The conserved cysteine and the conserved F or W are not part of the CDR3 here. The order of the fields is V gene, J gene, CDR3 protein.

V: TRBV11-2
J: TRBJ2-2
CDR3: ASSLDRTPRELF

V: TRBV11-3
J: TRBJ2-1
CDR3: ASSARTAGTSGRAGEQF

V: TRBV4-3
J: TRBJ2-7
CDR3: ASSLNRGLYEQY

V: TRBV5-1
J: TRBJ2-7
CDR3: ASSLRGQGVYEQY

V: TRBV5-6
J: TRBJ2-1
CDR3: ASSPAGNSYNEQF

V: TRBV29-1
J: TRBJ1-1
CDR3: SVEGWQNTEAF

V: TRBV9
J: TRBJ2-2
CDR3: ASSVARTGGGFAGELF

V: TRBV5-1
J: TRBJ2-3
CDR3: ASSLAQGADTQY

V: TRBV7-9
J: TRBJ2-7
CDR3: ASSPRPLAGGAYEQY

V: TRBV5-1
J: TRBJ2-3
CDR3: ASSLAPPRGTDTQY

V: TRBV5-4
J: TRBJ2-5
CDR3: ASSTYRDTPQETQY

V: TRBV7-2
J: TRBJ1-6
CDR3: ASSLARGGQNSPLH

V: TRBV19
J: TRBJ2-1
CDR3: ASSARGAGVAYNEQF

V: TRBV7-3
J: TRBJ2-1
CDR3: ASSPGTPVNEQF

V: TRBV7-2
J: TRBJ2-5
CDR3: ASTDLAGLETQY

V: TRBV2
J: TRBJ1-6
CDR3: ASSGQGLDKSPLH

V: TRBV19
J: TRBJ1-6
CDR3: ASTKGVGNSPLH

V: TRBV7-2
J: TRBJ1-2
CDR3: ASSRGQGADGYT

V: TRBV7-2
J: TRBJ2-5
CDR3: ASSLPVGNRGHETQY

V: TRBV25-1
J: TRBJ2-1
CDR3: ASSDLGLAGDNEQF

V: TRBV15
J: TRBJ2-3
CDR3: ATSRELAGGLQY

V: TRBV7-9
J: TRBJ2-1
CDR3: ASSSLLAGARGEQF

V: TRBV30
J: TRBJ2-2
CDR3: AWTRTSGRSTGELF

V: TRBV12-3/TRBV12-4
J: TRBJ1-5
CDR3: ASSLLSQPQH

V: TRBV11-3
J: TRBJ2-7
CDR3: ASSLESGQGGFFYYEQY

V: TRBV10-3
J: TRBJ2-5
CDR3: AISESGRVGETQY

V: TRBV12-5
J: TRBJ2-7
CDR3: ASATAEGAAEQY

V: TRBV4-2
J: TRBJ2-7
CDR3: ASSQHANVQGSYEQY

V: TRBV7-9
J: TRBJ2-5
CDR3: ASSPSEETQY

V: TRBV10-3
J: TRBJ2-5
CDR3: AISEAQGAGETQY

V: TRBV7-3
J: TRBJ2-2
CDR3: ASSITQGSIGELF

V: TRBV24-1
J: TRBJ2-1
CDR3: ATETGTKPYNEQF

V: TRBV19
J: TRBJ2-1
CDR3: ASSIGTEGNEQF

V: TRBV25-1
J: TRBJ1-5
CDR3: ASTSTGQPQH

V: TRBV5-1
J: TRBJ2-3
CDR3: ASSLELGRSGRGGTDTQY

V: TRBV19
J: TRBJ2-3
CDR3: ASSTEGILAGVRDTQY

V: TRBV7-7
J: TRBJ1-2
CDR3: ASSLAIKPRTGGTNYGYT

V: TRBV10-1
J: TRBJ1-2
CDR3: ASSESGWGLGYGYT

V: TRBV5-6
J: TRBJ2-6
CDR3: ASSNTVGANVLT

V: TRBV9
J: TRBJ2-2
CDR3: ASSAGVGSSGRFLGELF

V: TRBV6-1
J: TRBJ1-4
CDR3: ASSDTGREKLF